This T cell receptor beta chain emerged from a study of blood T cell repertoires in COVID-19. J was trimmed by 7 bases and V by 7 bases; bases with no gene match: 7. From germline, CDR1 is MDHEN and CDR2 SYDVKM. The CDR3 has 14 residues. In the original processing: Reference gene primer amplification gave nucleated cell count estimates. Assay: immunoSEQ multiplex PCR; the TCRdb copy retains only in-frame clones and omits some. The V and J calls and clone size are taken from that table; D and trimming were inferred from the DNA. Among around 100,000 clones listed, about 80% were seen once. This sequence was found in a woman aged 70 to 79 with acute or convalescent COVID-19. The sequenced sample was peripheral blood. J is TRBJ1-6 and V is TRBV28; TRBD1 aligns across 7 bases. CDR3 amino acids: CASTGTAGNSPLHF. CDR3 sequence (DNA): TGTGCCAGCACGGGGACAGCTGGGAATTCACCCCTCCACTTT.